These 3 T cell receptor beta chains share one sample of origin, sequenced in a study of blood T cell repertoires in COVID-19. Measured with immunoSEQ multiplex PCR; TCRdb has only the in-frame clones, and not every one. The table has about 250,000 clones, 87% seen once. The specimen was peripheral blood. These receptors came from a man aged 18 to 30 with active or convalescent COVID-19.

The chain links TRBV2 to TRBJ1-1, with 8 bases lining up with TRBD1. J lost 8 bases, V lost 5 bases, and 7 bases had no gene match. Germline lookup yields CDR1 SNHLY and CDR2 FYNNEI. This CDR3 region has 13 residues. CDR3: CASSTRQGSEAFF. CDR3 sequence (DNA): TGTGCCAGCAGTACCCGACAGGGGTCAGAAGCTTTCTTT.

The chain couples TRBV19 to TRBJ1-6; D is possibly TRBD1 (6 bases). V was shortened by 8 bases and J by 6 bases, with 14 bases between the two germline ends. The CDR3 runs 14 residues. Germline V gives CDR1 LNHDA, CDR2 SQIVND (reference sequence). The DNA of the CDR3 is TGTGCCAGTGGGCTAACAGGGCGTAATTCACCCCTCCACTTT. This gives the protein CASGLTGRNSPLHF. Full variable domain (missing parts from reference TRBV19 and TRBJ1-6): DGGITQSPKYLFRKEGQNVTLSCEQNLNHDAMYWYRQDPGQGLRLIYYSQIVNDFQKGDIAEGYSVSREKKESFPLTVTSAQKNPTAFYLCASGLTGRNSPLHFGNGTRLTVT.

This chain links TRBV2 with TRBJ1-2; maybe TRBD1 (6 bases). From germline, CDR1 is SNHLY and CDR2 FYNNEI. The CDR3 is 15 amino acids. The V gene lost 4 bases and the J gene lost 3 bases, with 15 bases spanning the gap. The CDR3 sequence: CASSGGGALDYGYTF. The DNA for the CDR3 is TGTGCCAGCAGTGGAGGGGGGGCGCTTGACTATGGCTACACCTTC. Combining the CDR3 with reference TRBV2 and TRBJ1-2 gives the whole variable domain EPEVTQTPSHQVTQMGQEVILRCVPISNHLYFYWYRQILGQKVEFLVSFYNNEISEKSEIFDDQFSVERPDGSNFTLKIRSTKLEDSAMYFCASSGGGALDYGYTFGSGTRLTVV.